Listed below are T cell receptor beta chains from one sample, sequenced in a study of graft-versus-host responses after intestinal transplantation. Repertoires were generated with immunoSEQ multiplex PCR, while TCRdb's copy carries only in-frame clones and drops some. In the table there are about 90,000 clones, just under 95% of which are singletons. The antigens of these receptors remain unknown. The sequencing here drew on unstimulated CD8+ T cells sorted from spleen or lymph node cells, taken before transplant. The receptors derive from a human donor who was the organ donor for an intestinal transplant. The CDR3 runs from the conserved cysteine through the conserved F or W. D genes are given only for firm matches. For some rows the clone size is stated as once, few or many, or as a class when expanded; others skip it.

cdr3_nt: TGTGCCAGCAGCCAGCGGTTCGGGGGGGTGGGCGAGCAGTACTTC
cdr3_aa: CASSQRFGGVGEQYF
d_call: TRBD2
clone_size: -
j_call: TRBJ2-7
v_call: TRBV6-5
cdr3_length: 15

cdr3_nt: TGTGCCAGCAGTTTTTGGGGACAGGGAACCACAGATACGCAGTATTTT
cdr3_aa: CASSFWGQGTTDTQYF
d_call: TRBD1
clone_size: -
j_call: TRBJ2-3
v_call: TRBV27
cdr3_length: 16

cdr3_nt: TGTGCCAGCAGTGAAGGACAGCAAGAGACCCAGTACTTC
cdr3_aa: CASSEGQQETQYF
d_call: -
clone_size: once
j_call: TRBJ2-5
v_call: TRBV2
cdr3_length: 13

cdr3_nt: TGCGCCAGCAGCCAACCGGGACAGGGTCCCGAGCAGTACTTC
cdr3_aa: CASSQPGQGPEQYF
d_call: TRBD1
clone_size: once
j_call: TRBJ2-7
v_call: TRBV4-1
cdr3_length: 14

cdr3_nt: TGCGCCAGCAGCTTCGTGTTCTCCTACGAGCAGTACTTC
cdr3_aa: CASSFVFSYEQYF
d_call: -
clone_size: once
j_call: TRBJ2-7
v_call: TRBV4-1
cdr3_length: 13

cdr3_nt: TGTGCCAGCAGCTTAGTTGTTAAGAGCAGGGACACATACGAGCAGTACTTC
cdr3_aa: CASSLVVKSRDTYEQYF
d_call: -
clone_size: -
j_call: TRBJ2-7
v_call: TRBV11-3
cdr3_length: 17

cdr3_nt: TGTGCCAGCAGTTACGACATGGTCGGTACCGGGGAGCTGTTTTTT
cdr3_aa: CASSYDMVGTGELFF
d_call: -
clone_size: -
j_call: TRBJ2-2
v_call: TRBV6-5
cdr3_length: 15

cdr3_nt: TGTGCCAGCAGCCAAGACGGACAGAGCAATCAGCCCCAGCATTTT
cdr3_aa: CASSQDGQSNQPQHF
d_call: -
clone_size: -
j_call: TRBJ1-5
v_call: TRBV4-2
cdr3_length: 15

cdr3_nt: TGCGCCAGCAGCCTGACAGGGTCTAACTATGGCTACACCTTC
cdr3_aa: CASSLTGSNYGYTF
d_call: TRBD1
clone_size: -
j_call: TRBJ1-2
v_call: TRBV4-3
cdr3_length: 14

cdr3_nt: TGTGCCAGCAGCTCTACGGGGGGAGTGCTGGACGAGCAGTACTTC
cdr3_aa: CASSSTGGVLDEQYF
d_call: TRBD2
clone_size: once
j_call: TRBJ2-7
v_call: TRBV7-2
cdr3_length: 15

cdr3_nt: TGCAGCGTTGCCGATGAGAGAGCCAGCACAGATACGCAGTATTTT
cdr3_aa: CSVADERASTDTQYF
d_call: -
clone_size: -
j_call: TRBJ2-3
v_call: TRBV29-1
cdr3_length: 15

cdr3_nt: TGTGCCAGCTGCAACGTCGGGAACACTGAAGCTTTCTTT
cdr3_aa: CASCNVGNTEAFF
d_call: -
clone_size: once
j_call: TRBJ1-1
v_call: TRBV7-9
cdr3_length: 13

cdr3_nt: TGTGCCAGCAGCCAAGTTTCTCCAACTAATGAAAAACTGTTTTTT
cdr3_aa: CASSQVSPTNEKLFF
d_call: -
clone_size: -
j_call: TRBJ1-4
v_call: TRBV4-2
cdr3_length: 15

cdr3_nt: TGCGCCAGCAGCTTGGGACAGGGGAATTGGTACAATGAGCAGTTCTTC
cdr3_aa: CASSLGQGNWYNEQFF
d_call: TRBD1
clone_size: -
j_call: TRBJ2-1
v_call: TRBV5-1
cdr3_length: 16

cdr3_nt: TGTGCCAGCAGCTCCACTCCTTCGGGACTAGCGACCACCTCCTACAATGAGCAGTTCTTC
cdr3_aa: CASSSTPSGLATTSYNEQFF
d_call: TRBD2
clone_size: -
j_call: TRBJ2-1
v_call: TRBV7-8
cdr3_length: 20

cdr3_nt: TGTGCCAGCAGCAGCCCAGGGGCCGAGCAGTACTTC
cdr3_aa: CASSSPGAEQYF
d_call: -
clone_size: -
j_call: TRBJ2-7
v_call: TRBV7-9
cdr3_length: 12

cdr3_nt: TGTGCCAGCAAGGGCGGGAGCTCCTACGAGCAGTACTTC
cdr3_aa: CASKGGSSYEQYF
d_call: TRBD2
clone_size: -
j_call: TRBJ2-7
v_call: TRBV6-5
cdr3_length: 13

cdr3_nt: TGTGCCAGCAGTACCAGACAGGGGAGAGGCTATGGCTACACCTTC
cdr3_aa: CASSTRQGRGYGYTF
d_call: TRBD1
clone_size: -
j_call: TRBJ1-2
v_call: TRBV27
cdr3_length: 15

cdr3_nt: TGTGCCAGCAGCCCAGGGGCAACTGAAGCTTTCTTT
cdr3_aa: CASSPGATEAFF
d_call: -
clone_size: once
j_call: TRBJ1-1
v_call: TRBV14
cdr3_length: 12

cdr3_nt: TGTGCCAGCAGCTTTCGTTTCGGGAAAAGCAATCAGCCCCAGCATTTT
cdr3_aa: CASSFRFGKSNQPQHF
d_call: -
clone_size: -
j_call: TRBJ1-5
v_call: TRBV11-3
cdr3_length: 16

cdr3_nt: TGTGCCAGCAGCGAACCTAGCGGGGCCAACAATGAGCAGTTCTTC
cdr3_aa: CASSEPSGANNEQFF
d_call: TRBD2
clone_size: -
j_call: TRBJ2-1
v_call: TRBV5-6
cdr3_length: 15

cdr3_nt: TGTGCCAGTAGTATGTCGGGGGGAAATGAGCAGTTCTTC
cdr3_aa: CASSMSGGNEQFF
d_call: TRBD2
clone_size: -
j_call: TRBJ2-1
v_call: TRBV19
cdr3_length: 13

cdr3_nt: TGTGCCAGCAGTTCAGGGTATGGCTACACCTTC
cdr3_aa: CASSSGYGYTF
d_call: -
clone_size: -
j_call: TRBJ1-2
v_call: TRBV6-6
cdr3_length: 11

cdr3_nt: TGTGCCAGCAGCTCGCTAAACCATGAGCAGTTCTTC
cdr3_aa: CASSSLNHEQFF
d_call: -
clone_size: -
j_call: TRBJ2-1
v_call: TRBV7-3
cdr3_length: 12

cdr3_nt: TGTGCCAGCGGGGGGGGCCTCTATGGCTACACCTTC
cdr3_aa: CASGGGLYGYTF
d_call: -
clone_size: -
j_call: TRBJ1-2
v_call: TRBV7-9
cdr3_length: 12

cdr3_nt: TGCGCCAGCAGCCAAGCTCTGGGACTCGAAGCAACTAATGAAAAACTGTTTTTT
cdr3_aa: CASSQALGLEATNEKLFF
d_call: -
clone_size: -
j_call: TRBJ1-4
v_call: TRBV4-1
cdr3_length: 18

cdr3_nt: TGCAGCGCTGGGACAGGGATTAGCAATGAGCAGTTCTTC
cdr3_aa: CSAGTGISNEQFF
d_call: TRBD1
clone_size: -
j_call: TRBJ2-1
v_call: TRBV29-1
cdr3_length: 13

cdr3_nt: TGTGCCAGCAGTTTAATCGAGAGTGAATCCTACGAGCAGTACTTC
cdr3_aa: CASSLIESESYEQYF
d_call: -
clone_size: once
j_call: TRBJ2-7
v_call: TRBV28
cdr3_length: 15

cdr3_nt: TGTGCCAGCAGTACTCAAGAGACCCAGTACTTC
cdr3_aa: CASSTQETQYF
d_call: -
clone_size: -
j_call: TRBJ2-5
v_call: TRBV28
cdr3_length: 11

cdr3_nt: TGTGCCTGGTCCGGTTCGACAGTCACAAACTATGGCTACACCTTC
cdr3_aa: CAWSGSTVTNYGYTF
d_call: -
clone_size: -
j_call: TRBJ1-2
v_call: TRBV30
cdr3_length: 15

cdr3_nt: TGTGCCAGCAGCGAGTCTCTAGCGGGAGAGTTGGATGAGCAGTTCTTC
cdr3_aa: CASSESLAGELDEQFF
d_call: TRBD2
clone_size: -
j_call: TRBJ2-1
v_call: TRBV9
cdr3_length: 16

cdr3_nt: TGTGCCAGCAGCCCCTTGCCTTGGGGCGAGAGCTCCTACGAGCAGTACTTC
cdr3_aa: CASSPLPWGESSYEQYF
d_call: -
clone_size: -
j_call: TRBJ2-7
v_call: TRBV5-6
cdr3_length: 17

cdr3_nt: TGTGCCAGCAGTTTAGGCAGGGGCCCCTACAATGAGCAGTTCTTC
cdr3_aa: CASSLGRGPYNEQFF
d_call: -
clone_size: -
j_call: TRBJ2-1
v_call: TRBV28
cdr3_length: 15

cdr3_nt: TGTGCCAGCAGCCCTGGGGCTTGGGACAGACAAGAGACCCAGTACTTC
cdr3_aa: CASSPGAWDRQETQYF
d_call: TRBD1
clone_size: -
j_call: TRBJ2-5
v_call: TRBV7-3
cdr3_length: 16

cdr3_nt: TGCAGTGCTTTAACAGGTGACGAGCAGTACTTC
cdr3_aa: CSALTGDEQYF
d_call: -
clone_size: -
j_call: TRBJ2-7
v_call: TRBV20-1
cdr3_length: 11

cdr3_nt: TGTGCCAGCAGTCTCCAGGGAAACGAGCAGTACTTC
cdr3_aa: CASSLQGNEQYF
d_call: -
clone_size: -
j_call: TRBJ2-7
v_call: TRBV13
cdr3_length: 12

cdr3_nt: TGTGCCAGCAGTACGGGACAGCGAACCTACGAGCAGTACTTC
cdr3_aa: CASSTGQRTYEQYF
d_call: TRBD1
clone_size: -
j_call: TRBJ2-7
v_call: TRBV6-5
cdr3_length: 14

cdr3_nt: TGTGCCAGCAGGGGGGACAGGGCGGTAGGTACTGAAGCTTTCTTT
cdr3_aa: CASRGDRAVGTEAFF
d_call: TRBD1
clone_size: -
j_call: TRBJ1-1
v_call: TRBV2
cdr3_length: 15

cdr3_nt: TGTGCCAGCAGCCTCCCGACTAGCGGGAGCAACCAAGAGACCCAGTACTTC
cdr3_aa: CASSLPTSGSNQETQYF
d_call: TRBD2
clone_size: -
j_call: TRBJ2-5
v_call: TRBV9
cdr3_length: 17

cdr3_nt: TGTGCCAGCAGCTTGGGCCAGGGAGGACAGCCCCAGCATTTT
cdr3_aa: CASSLGQGGQPQHF
d_call: -
clone_size: -
j_call: TRBJ1-5
v_call: TRBV5-6
cdr3_length: 14

cdr3_nt: TGTGCCACTAAATCCAAACCGGGACAGGGACCAGCAGCTTTCTTT
cdr3_aa: CATKSKPGQGPAAFF
d_call: TRBD1
clone_size: once
j_call: TRBJ1-1
v_call: TRBV15
cdr3_length: 15

cdr3_nt: TGTGCCAGTAGTATTTGGGAGTCTGGAGGGGAGCAGTACTTC
cdr3_aa: CASSIWESGGEQYF
d_call: -
clone_size: few
j_call: TRBJ2-7
v_call: TRBV19
cdr3_length: 14

cdr3_nt: TGTGCCAGCAACCCCTATCCCCTCCTTGGCTTTGGGAGTGGGGCCTACGAGCAGTACTTC
cdr3_aa: CASNPYPLLGFGSGAYEQYF
d_call: -
clone_size: -
j_call: TRBJ2-7
v_call: TRBV28
cdr3_length: 20

cdr3_nt: TGTGCCAGCAGTCAGGTTTCGTGGGACACCGACTATGGCTACACCTTC
cdr3_aa: CASSQVSWDTDYGYTF
d_call: -
clone_size: -
j_call: TRBJ1-2
v_call: TRBV2
cdr3_length: 16

cdr3_nt: TGTGCCAGTAGCGCGAAACCTATTTTTTGGAGATTATTACCCCCAGATACGCAGTATTTT
cdr3_aa: CASSAKPIFWRLLPPDTQYF
d_call: -
clone_size: -
j_call: TRBJ2-3
v_call: TRBV19
cdr3_length: 20

cdr3_nt: TGTGCCAGCAGCCGACTAGCGGGAGGGACCGGGGAGCTGTTTTTT
cdr3_aa: CASSRLAGGTGELFF
d_call: TRBD2
clone_size: -
j_call: TRBJ2-2
v_call: TRBV6-5
cdr3_length: 15

cdr3_nt: TGTGCCTGGGCCCCGGGAGGGATCGAGCAGTACTTC
cdr3_aa: CAWAPGGIEQYF
d_call: TRBD2
clone_size: few
j_call: TRBJ2-7
v_call: TRBV30
cdr3_length: 12

cdr3_nt: TGTGCCAGCAGCGTGGGCCTCCGCTCCTACAATGAGCAGTTCTTC
cdr3_aa: CASSVGLRSYNEQFF
d_call: -
clone_size: -
j_call: TRBJ2-1
v_call: TRBV9
cdr3_length: 15

cdr3_nt: TGTGCCAGCAGCGGGCCAGGGGCCGGGGAGCTGTTTTTT
cdr3_aa: CASSGPGAGELFF
d_call: -
clone_size: -
j_call: TRBJ2-2
v_call: TRBV7-3
cdr3_length: 13

cdr3_nt: TGTGCCAGCAGCCAACGTGACAGGGGGCAAACCAAAAACATTCAGTACTTC
cdr3_aa: CASSQRDRGQTKNIQYF
d_call: TRBD1
clone_size: -
j_call: TRBJ2-4
v_call: TRBV11-3
cdr3_length: 17

cdr3_nt: TGTGCCAGCAGCGTAGCAGGGACTAGCGGGAGAGTGATGGGCACAGATACGCAGTATTTT
cdr3_aa: CASSVAGTSGRVMGTDTQYF
d_call: TRBD2
clone_size: -
j_call: TRBJ2-3
v_call: TRBV9
cdr3_length: 20

cdr3_nt: TGTGCCAGCAGCTTAAGAACAGGGGGCACAGATACGCAGTATTTT
cdr3_aa: CASSLRTGGTDTQYF
d_call: TRBD1
clone_size: -
j_call: TRBJ2-3
v_call: TRBV13
cdr3_length: 15

cdr3_nt: TGTGCCAGCAGTGACTCCGGGGAGCTGTTTTTT
cdr3_aa: CASSDSGELFF
d_call: -
clone_size: -
j_call: TRBJ2-2
v_call: TRBV25-1
cdr3_length: 11

cdr3_nt: TGCGCCAGCAGCCAAGCATTCGTGGCGGGAGGGGACGGGGAGCTGTTTTTT
cdr3_aa: CASSQAFVAGGDGELFF
d_call: TRBD2
clone_size: -
j_call: TRBJ2-2
v_call: TRBV4-3
cdr3_length: 17

cdr3_nt: TGTGCCAGCAGCCCAGGGCTCGATTGGGATACGCAGTATTTT
cdr3_aa: CASSPGLDWDTQYF
d_call: -
clone_size: -
j_call: TRBJ2-3
v_call: TRBV5-5
cdr3_length: 14

cdr3_nt: TGCAGCGTTCCGGGACAGGGAGTTTACGAGCAGTACTTC
cdr3_aa: CSVPGQGVYEQYF
d_call: TRBD1
clone_size: -
j_call: TRBJ2-7
v_call: TRBV29-1
cdr3_length: 13